Described below is a single T cell receptor beta chain sequence and its context. The sequencing template was cDNA reverse transcribed from extracted RNA. Assay: immunoSEQ multiplex PCR; the TCRdb copy retains only in-frame clones and omits some. The top ten clones hold more than 1.5% of a sample with 180,000 or so clones, 63% of them seen once. The entry originates in a study of CD8+ T cells in alopecia areata. From PBMCs, CD4+ and CD8+ T cells were sorted. Specimen: CD4+ T cells sorted from blood, collected at week 0. The clonotype originates from a human donor with alopecia areata.

CDR3 coding DNA: TGTGCCAGCAGCTTGGGTAATTTGAACAATGAGCAGTTCTTC. Amino acids: CASSLGNLNNEQFF. V gene TRBV7-2 combines with J gene TRBJ2-1, with D unclear. In germline, CDR1 is SGHTA, CDR2 FQGNSA. Trimming left V 3 bases short and J 5 bases short, with 11 bases between. The CDR3 consists of 14 residues. The entire variable domain, with the rest obtained from reference TRBV7-2 and TRBJ2-1, is as follows: GAGVSQSPSNKVTEKGKDVELRCDPISGHTALYWYRQSLGQGLEFLIYFQGNSAPDKSGLPSDRFSAERTGGSVSTLTIQRTQQEDSAVYLCASSLGNLNNEQFFGPGTRLTVL.